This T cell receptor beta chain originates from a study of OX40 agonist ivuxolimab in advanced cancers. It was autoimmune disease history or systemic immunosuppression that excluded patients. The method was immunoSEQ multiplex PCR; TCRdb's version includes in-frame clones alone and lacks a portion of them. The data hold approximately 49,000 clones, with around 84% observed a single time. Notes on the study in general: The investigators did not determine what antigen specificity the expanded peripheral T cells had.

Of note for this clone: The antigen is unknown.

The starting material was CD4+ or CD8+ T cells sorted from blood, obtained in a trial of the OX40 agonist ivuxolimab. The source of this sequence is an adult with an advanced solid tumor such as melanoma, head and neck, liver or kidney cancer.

The CDR3 region is CASSSSPAGELFF. In DNA, the CDR3 is TGTGCCAGCAGCTCCTCCCCGGCCGGGGAGCTGTTTTTT. V is TRBV28 and J is TRBJ2-2; D is ambiguous. Per the germline V gene, CDR1 is MDHEN and CDR2 is SYDVKM. The CDR3 consists of 13 residues. Trimming shortened V by 6 bases and J by 6 bases, and 11 bases separated the two germline ends. The variable domain in full, completed from reference TRBV28 and TRBJ2-2, reads DVKVTQSSRYLVKRTGEKVFLECVQDMDHENMFWYRQDPGLGLRLIYFSYDVKMKEKGDIPEGYSVSREKKERFSLILESASTNQTSMYLCASSSSPAGELFFGEGSRLTVL.